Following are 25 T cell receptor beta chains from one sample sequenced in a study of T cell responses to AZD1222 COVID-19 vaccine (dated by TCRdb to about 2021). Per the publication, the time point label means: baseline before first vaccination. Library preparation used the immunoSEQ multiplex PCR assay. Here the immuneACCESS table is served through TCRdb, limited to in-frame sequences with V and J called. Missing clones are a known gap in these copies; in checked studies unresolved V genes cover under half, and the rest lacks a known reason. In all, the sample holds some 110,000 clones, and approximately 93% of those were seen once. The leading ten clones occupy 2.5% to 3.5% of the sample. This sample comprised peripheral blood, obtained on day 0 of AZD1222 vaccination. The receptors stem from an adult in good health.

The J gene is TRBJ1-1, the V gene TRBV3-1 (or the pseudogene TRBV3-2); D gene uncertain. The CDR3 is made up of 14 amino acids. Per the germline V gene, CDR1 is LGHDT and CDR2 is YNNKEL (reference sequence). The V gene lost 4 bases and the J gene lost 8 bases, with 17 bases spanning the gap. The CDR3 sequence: CASSPLAAFSEAFF. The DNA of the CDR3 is TGTGCCAGCAGCCCGCTTGCGGCGTTCTCCGAAGCTTTCTTT.

As DNA, the CDR3 is TGTGCCAGCAGTGGGGCAGCCTCCTACGAGCAGTACTTC. This gives the protein CASSGAASYEQYF. The chain uses TRBV9 and TRBJ2-7; D might be TRBD1 (5 bases). Between the trimmed V and J ends, which lost 5 bases and 0 bases, there was a span of 9 bases. This CDR3 has 13 residues. The V gene's germline CDR1 is SGDLS and CDR2 YYNGEE.

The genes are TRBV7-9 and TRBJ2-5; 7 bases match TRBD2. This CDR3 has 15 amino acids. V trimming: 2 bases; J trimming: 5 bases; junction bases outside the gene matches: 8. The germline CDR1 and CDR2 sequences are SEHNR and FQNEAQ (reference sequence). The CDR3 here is CASSLPLADRETQYF. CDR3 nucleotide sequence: TGTGCCAGCAGCTTACCTCTAGCGGACCGGGAGACCCAGTACTTC.

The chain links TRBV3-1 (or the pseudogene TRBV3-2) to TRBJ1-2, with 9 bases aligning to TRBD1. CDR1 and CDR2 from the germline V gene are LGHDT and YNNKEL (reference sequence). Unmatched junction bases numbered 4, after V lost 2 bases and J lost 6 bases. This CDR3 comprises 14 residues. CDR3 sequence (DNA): TGTGCCAGCAGCCAACCCGGGACAGGGAATGGCTACACCTTC. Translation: CASSQPGTGNGYTF.

CDR3 amino acids: CASSGPNYGYTF. CDR3 DNA: TGTGCCAGCAGTGGACCTAACTATGGCTACACCTTC. The genes are TRBV25-1 and TRBJ1-2; D gene uncertain. The V gene lost 4 bases and the J gene lost 0 bases, with 3 bases spanning the gap. Germline assignment: CDR1 MGHDK and CDR2 SYGVNS. The CDR3 totals 12 residues.

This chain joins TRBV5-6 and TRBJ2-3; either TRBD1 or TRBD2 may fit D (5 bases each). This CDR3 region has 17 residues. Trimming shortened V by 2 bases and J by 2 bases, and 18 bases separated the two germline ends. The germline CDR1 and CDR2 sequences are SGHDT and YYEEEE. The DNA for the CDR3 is TGTGCCAGCAGCTTCCGACGGGGCCTCGACCTCACAGATACGCAGTATTTT. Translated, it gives CASSFRRGLDLTDTQYF. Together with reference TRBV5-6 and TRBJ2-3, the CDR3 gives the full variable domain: DAGVTQSPTHLIKTRGQQVTLRCSPKSGHDTVSWYQQALGQGPQFIFQYYEEEERQRGNFPDRFSGHQFPNYSSELNVNALLLGDSALYLCASSFRRGLDLTDTQYFGPGTRLTVL.

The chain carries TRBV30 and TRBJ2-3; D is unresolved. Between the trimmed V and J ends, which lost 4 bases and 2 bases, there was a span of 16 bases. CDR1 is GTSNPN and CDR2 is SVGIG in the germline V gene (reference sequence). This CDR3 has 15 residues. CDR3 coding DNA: TGTGCCTGGACCATGGGTAGCTTAGACACAGATACGCAGTATTTT. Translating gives CAWTMGSLDTDTQYF.

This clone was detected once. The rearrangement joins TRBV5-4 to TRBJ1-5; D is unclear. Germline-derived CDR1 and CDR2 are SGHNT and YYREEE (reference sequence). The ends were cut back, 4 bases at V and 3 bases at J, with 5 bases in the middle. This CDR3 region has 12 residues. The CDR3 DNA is TGTGCCAGCAGCCAGGACAATCAGCCCCAGCATTTT. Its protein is CASSQDNQPQHF.

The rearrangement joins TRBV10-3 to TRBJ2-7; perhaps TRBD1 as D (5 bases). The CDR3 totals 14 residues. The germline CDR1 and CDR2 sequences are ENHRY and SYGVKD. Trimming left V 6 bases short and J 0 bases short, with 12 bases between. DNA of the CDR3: TGTGCCATCAGCGCAGGGTATAGCTCCTACGAGCAGTACTTC. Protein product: CAISAGYSSYEQYF.

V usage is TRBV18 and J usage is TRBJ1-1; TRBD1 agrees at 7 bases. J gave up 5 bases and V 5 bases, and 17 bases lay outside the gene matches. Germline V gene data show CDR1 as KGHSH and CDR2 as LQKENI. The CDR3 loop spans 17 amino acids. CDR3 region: CASSNKMGTARATEAFF. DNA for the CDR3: TGTGCCAGCTCAAATAAAATGGGGACAGCCCGCGCTACTGAAGCTTTCTTT.

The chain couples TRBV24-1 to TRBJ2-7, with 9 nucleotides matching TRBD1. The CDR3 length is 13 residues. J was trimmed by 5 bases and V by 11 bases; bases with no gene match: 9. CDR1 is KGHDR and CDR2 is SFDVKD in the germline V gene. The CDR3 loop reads CAIGTGKGNEQYF. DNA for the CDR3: TGTGCCATCGGGACAGGGAAGGGGAACGAGCAGTACTTC.

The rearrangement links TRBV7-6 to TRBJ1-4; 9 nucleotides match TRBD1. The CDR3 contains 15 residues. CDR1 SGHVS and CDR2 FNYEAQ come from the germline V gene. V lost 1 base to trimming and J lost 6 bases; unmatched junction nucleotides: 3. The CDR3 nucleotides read TGTGCCAGCAGCTTAGGGACAGGGGTTGATGAAAAACTGTTTTTT. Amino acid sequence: CASSLGTGVDEKLFF.

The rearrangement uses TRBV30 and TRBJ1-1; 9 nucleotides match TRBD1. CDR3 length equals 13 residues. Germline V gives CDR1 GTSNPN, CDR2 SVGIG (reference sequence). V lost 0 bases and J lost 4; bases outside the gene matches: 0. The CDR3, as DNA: TGTGCCTGGAGTGTACAGGGGGCCACTGAAGCTTTCTTT. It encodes CAWSVQGATEAFF.

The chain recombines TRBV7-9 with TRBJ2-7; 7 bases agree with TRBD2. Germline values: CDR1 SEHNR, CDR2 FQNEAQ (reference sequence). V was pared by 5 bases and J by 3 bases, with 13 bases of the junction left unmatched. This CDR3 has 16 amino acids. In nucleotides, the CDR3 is TGTGCCAGCAGCAAAGCAGGTCTAGCGGAGCACTACGAGCAGTACTTC. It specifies CASSKAGLAEHYEQYF. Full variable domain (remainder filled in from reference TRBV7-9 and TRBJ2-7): DTGVSQNPRHKITKRGQNVTFRCDPISEHNRLYWYRQTLGQGPEFLTYFQNEAQLEKSRLLSDRFSAERPKGSFSTLEIQRTEQGDSAMYLCASSKAGLAEHYEQYFGPGTRLTVT.

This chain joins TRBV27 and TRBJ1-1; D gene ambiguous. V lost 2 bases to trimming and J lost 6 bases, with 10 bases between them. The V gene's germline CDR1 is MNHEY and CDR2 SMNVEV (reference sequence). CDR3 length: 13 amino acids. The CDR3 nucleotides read TGTGCCAGCAGTTTAAATGCGGCGGCTGAAGCTTTCTTT. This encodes CASSLNAAAEAFF.

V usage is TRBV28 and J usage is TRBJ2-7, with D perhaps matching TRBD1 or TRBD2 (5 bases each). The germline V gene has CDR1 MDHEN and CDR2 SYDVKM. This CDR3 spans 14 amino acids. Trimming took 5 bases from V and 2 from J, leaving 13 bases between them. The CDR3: CASSGTGTTYEQYF. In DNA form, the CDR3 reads TGTGCCAGCAGTGGGACCGGGACGACCTACGAGCAGTACTTC. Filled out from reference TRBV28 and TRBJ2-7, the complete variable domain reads DVKVTQSSRYLVKRTGEKVFLECVQDMDHENMFWYRQDPGLGLRLIYFSYDVKMKEKGDIPEGYSVSREKKERFSLILESASTNQTSMYLCASSGTGTTYEQYFGPGTRLTVT.

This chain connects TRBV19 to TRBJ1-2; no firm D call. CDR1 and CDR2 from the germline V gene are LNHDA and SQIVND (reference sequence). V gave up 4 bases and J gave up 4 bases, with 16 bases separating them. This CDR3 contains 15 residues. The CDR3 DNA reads TGTGCCAGTAGTAATGTTGGCACAGTTACCTATGGCTACACCTTC. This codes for CASSNVGTVTYGYTF. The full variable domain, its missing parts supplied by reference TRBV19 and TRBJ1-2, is DGGITQSPKYLFRKEGQNVTLSCEQNLNHDAMYWYRQDPGQGLRLIYYSQIVNDFQKGDIAEGYSVSREKKESFPLTVTSAQKNPTAFYLCASSNVGTVTYGYTFGSGTRLTVV.

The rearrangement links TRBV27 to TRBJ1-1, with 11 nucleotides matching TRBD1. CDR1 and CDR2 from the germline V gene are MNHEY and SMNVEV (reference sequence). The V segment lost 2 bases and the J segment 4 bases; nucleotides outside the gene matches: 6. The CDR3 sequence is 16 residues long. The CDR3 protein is CASSLGPGTGGTEAFF. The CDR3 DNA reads TGTGCCAGCAGTTTAGGGCCCGGGACAGGGGGCACTGAAGCTTTCTTT.

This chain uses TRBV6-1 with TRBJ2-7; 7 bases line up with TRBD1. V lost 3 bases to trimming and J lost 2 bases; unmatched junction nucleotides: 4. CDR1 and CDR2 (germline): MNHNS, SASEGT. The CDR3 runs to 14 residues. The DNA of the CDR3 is TGTGCCAGCAGTGAGGTGACAGGGCCCTACGAGCAGTACTTC. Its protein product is CASSEVTGPYEQYF.

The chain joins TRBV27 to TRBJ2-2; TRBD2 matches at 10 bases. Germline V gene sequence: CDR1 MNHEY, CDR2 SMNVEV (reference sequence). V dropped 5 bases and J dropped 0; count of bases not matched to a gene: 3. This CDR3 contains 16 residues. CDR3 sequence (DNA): TGTGCCAGCAGTATCCTAGCGGGAGCGAACACCGGGGAGCTGTTTTTT. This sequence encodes CASSILAGANTGELFF.

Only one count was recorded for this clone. CDR3 in DNA: TGTGCCAGCTCCCCGACAGGGGATGAGCAGTTCTTC. Protein product: CASSPTGDEQFF. This chain uses TRBV18 with TRBJ2-1; 8 bases map to TRBD1. Per the germline V gene, CDR1 is KGHSH and CDR2 is LQKENI. J gave up 8 bases and V 6 bases, and 3 bases lay outside the gene matches. CDR3 length equals 12 residues.

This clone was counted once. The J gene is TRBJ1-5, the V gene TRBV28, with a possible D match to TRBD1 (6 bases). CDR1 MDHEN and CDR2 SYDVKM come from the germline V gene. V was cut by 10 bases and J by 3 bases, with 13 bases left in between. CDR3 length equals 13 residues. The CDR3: CATLGGNNQPQHF. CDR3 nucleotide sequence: TGTGCCACCCTCGGGGGCAACAATCAGCCCCAGCATTTT.

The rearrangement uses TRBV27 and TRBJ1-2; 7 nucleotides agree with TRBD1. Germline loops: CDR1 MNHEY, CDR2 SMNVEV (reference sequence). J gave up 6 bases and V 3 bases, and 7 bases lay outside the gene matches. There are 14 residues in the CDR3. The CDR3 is CASSFLQGRDGYTF. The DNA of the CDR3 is TGTGCCAGCAGTTTCCTACAGGGGAGGGATGGCTACACCTTC.

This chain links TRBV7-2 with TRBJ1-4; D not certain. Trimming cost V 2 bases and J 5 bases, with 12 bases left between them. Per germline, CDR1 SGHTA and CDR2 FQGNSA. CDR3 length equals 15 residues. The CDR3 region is CASSLREWGNEKLFF. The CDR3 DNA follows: TGTGCCAGCAGCTTAAGGGAATGGGGAAATGAAAAACTGTTTTTT. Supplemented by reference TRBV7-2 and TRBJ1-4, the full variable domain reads GAGVSQSPSNKVTEKGKDVELRCDPISGHTALYWYRQSLGQGLEFLIYFQGNSAPDKSGLPSDRFSAERTGGSVSTLTIQRTQQEDSAVYLCASSLREWGNEKLFFGSGTQLSVL.

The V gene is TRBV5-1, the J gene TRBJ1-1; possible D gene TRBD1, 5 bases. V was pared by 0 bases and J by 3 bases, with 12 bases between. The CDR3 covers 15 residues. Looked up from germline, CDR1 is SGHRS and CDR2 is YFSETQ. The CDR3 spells CASSLVQGRDTEAFF. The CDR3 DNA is TGCGCCAGCAGCTTGGTTCAGGGTAGGGACACTGAAGCTTTCTTT.